Reported below is one T cell receptor beta chain. What it binds is unknown. There was relapse after autologous stem cell transplantation in every patient, and there was variation in brentuximab vedotin exposure. This specimen comes from a study of PD-1 blockade in classical Hodgkin lymphoma. V was trimmed by 0 bases and J by 0 bases, leaving 7 bases between them. CDR1 is SGDLS, CDR2 YYNGEE, per germline. The CDR3 totals 16 residues. Overall study findings and caveats: Exclusion applied to patients who initiated nivolumab less than 1 year following ASCT.

Assay used: immunoSEQ multiplex PCR; TCRdb lists only in-frame clones, some missing. Of over 45,000 clones listed, around 78% are singletons. The chain recombines TRBV9 with TRBJ2-6; D is unclear. Sequencing used peripheral blood mononuclear cells (PBMCs), obtained before the second cycle of nivolumab. The clonotype comes from a human donor with classical Hodgkin lymphoma. CDR3 DNA sequence: TGTGCCAGCAGCGTAGATCTCAGCTCTGGGGCCAACGTCCTGACTTTC. Translation gives CASSVDLSSGANVLTF.